The 7 T cell receptor beta chains presented below share a single source sample, sequenced in a study of neurological immune-mediated disorders. TCRdb re-called the 5' RACE reads with MiXCR, one entry per CDR3 protein. Among about 66,000 distinct CDR3 sequences, around 3.1% were seen once, and the ten largest hold approximately 3.5%. Sequenced: PBMCs. The origin of the receptors is a middle-aged man with multiple sclerosis.

This clonotype has ten or more counts. This rearrangement joins TRBV12-3 or TRBV12-4 to TRBJ1-3; maybe TRBD1 (5 bases). Trimming left V 7 bases short and J 4 bases short, with 14 bases between. This CDR3 is 14 amino acids long. In DNA form, the CDR3 reads TGTGCCAGCACGCCGACAGAGTCAGGAAACACCATATATTTT. Protein product: CASTPTESGNTIYF.

This clonotype was recorded many times. The chain uses TRBV7-9 and TRBJ1-1; no firm D call. The CDR3 length is 15 residues. Germline CDR1 and CDR2: SEHNR and FQNEAQ (reference sequence). The V gene lost 1 base and the J gene lost 1 base, with 10 bases spanning the gap. CDR3 DNA sequence: TGTGCCAGCAGCTTAGTCTTACTCAAGAACACTGAAGCTTTCTTT. It is translated as CASSLVLLKNTEAFF.

This clonotype was detected ten times or more. The chain is built from TRBV7-9 and TRBJ2-7; D may be TRBD1 (7 bases). CDR1 SEHNR and CDR2 FQNEAQ come from the germline V gene (reference sequence). The germline V and J ends were trimmed by 7 bases and 5 bases, with 21 bases remaining between them. This CDR3 has 15 residues. The CDR3 region is CASTPGAGGWNEQYF. DNA for the CDR3: TGTGCCAGCACCCCGGGAGCAGGGGGGTGGAACGAGCAGTACTTC.

This clonotype has more than one count but fewer than ten. This rearrangement joins TRBV10-2 to TRBJ2-7; 10 positions match TRBD1. With V trimmed by 6 bases and J by 7 bases, 3 bases remained unmatched. The CDR3 has 12 residues. Germline values: CDR1 WSHSY, CDR2 SAAADI. CDR3 sequence (DNA): TGCGCCAGCAGGGACAGGGGGAAAGAGCAGTACTTC. Its protein product is CASRDRGKEQYF.

This clonotype was seen at least ten times. V gene TRBV5-5 combines with J gene TRBJ2-7; the match to TRBD2 covers 7 bases. CDR3 length: 14 amino acids. The trim removed 3 bases at V and 2 bases at J, leaving 5 bases unmatched. CDR1 SGHKS and CDR2 YYEKEE come from the germline V gene (reference sequence). The CDR3 sequence is CASSYSGRTYEQYF. CDR3 coding DNA: TGTGCCAGCAGCTATAGCGGGCGTACCTACGAGCAGTACTTC.

This clonotype was detected many times. V is TRBV5-1 and J is TRBJ2-7; 11 bases line up with TRBD1. Germline V CDR1 and CDR2: SGHRS, YFSETQ. The CDR3 consists of 14 residues. Unmatched junction bases numbered 7, after V lost 3 bases and J lost 8 bases. Here the CDR3 DNA reads TGCGCCAGCAGCTCAGGACAGGGGGCTTTTAAGCAGTACTTC. This encodes CASSSGQGAFKQYF.

This clonotype has a count of ten or more. This chain's CDR3 is CASSESATAEQYF. CDR3 bases: TGTGCCAGCAGCGAGAGCGCTACAGCCGAGCAGTACTTC. The rearrangement uses TRBV9 and TRBJ2-7; D gene unclear. V lost 3 bases and J lost 6, with 13 bases in between. Germline V lookup: CDR1 SGDLS, CDR2 YYNGEE. The CDR3 is 13 residues long. The complete variable domain, with remaining parts taken from reference TRBV9 and TRBJ2-7, reads DSGVTQTPKHLITATGQRVTLRCSPRSGDLSVYWYQQSLDQGLQFLIQYYNGEERAKGNILERFSAQQFPDLHSELNLSSLELGDSALYFCASSESATAEQYFGPGTRLTVT.